This T cell receptor beta chain came from a study of blood T cells in healthy people across ages (dated by TCRdb to between 2015 and 2016). At the level of the whole study: In model experiments, roughly one uniquely barcoded TCR beta cDNA molecule per two T cells was captured by template switching. Donors of different ages were randomly distributed across sequencing lanes to avoid experimental bias. Donors were grouped into four age groups: young (average approximately 15 years), middle-aged (roughly 37), aged (around 60) and long-lived (just over 80). Two additional independent replicas of 1 million unique cDNA reads from the same blood draw were analyzed for two donors (one aged 18 to 29 and one aged 80 or older). Age-related changes in TCR beta repertoire diversity were measured in the study by deep sequencing normalized with unique cDNA molecular identifiers.

CDR1 SGHTA and CDR2 FQGNSA were looked up in the germline V gene. From the cysteine through the phenylalanine, the CDR3 covers 12 amino acids. Of all the DNA, just the CDR3 is kept, 36 bases in frame from base 1. Points on this clonotype: Its antigen is still unknown. The germline gene is not matched at one end of the junction; a read error may be the cause.

Findings and caveats that apply to the study as a whole: Donor CMV infection status was unknown, potentially confounding age-related changes in expanded clonotypes. The long-lived group showed more naive CD4+ T cells, fewer expanded clones and increased TCR diversity than the aged group, suggesting age selection. As age increased, observed TCR beta diversity per million T cells dropped in a roughly linear way, and a significant reduction was already evident by age 40. Estimates of total diversity from one million sequenced T cells were regarded as lower bounds and underestimates. Bulk unsorted PBMC profiling prevented conclusive comparison of naive and antigen-experienced compartments. The percentage of naive T cells measured by flow cytometry correlated strongly with observed TCR beta diversity.

Systemically healthy Caucasian individuals from Russia, 39 in total and aged 6 to 90 years, were included as donors. Around 10 milliliters of peripheral blood were drawn from each donor into EDTA-treated Vacutainer tubes. PBMCs were isolated by Ficoll-Paque density-gradient centrifugation, with at least 7 million obtained per sample. Total RNA, at least 6 micrograms per sample, was extracted from PBMCs with Trizol reagent. For every donor, an aliquot of PBMCs went through flow cytometry to measure the percentages of naive CD45RAhigh/CD27high T cells. Receptor amplification or capture employed 5' RACE. Instrument used: Illumina HiSeq 2500. A second PCR of about 6 to 12 cycles was run with a J-beta primer mix and a sample-barcoded 5' primer. A template-switch 5' adaptor carrying 12 random nucleotides introduced a unique molecular identifier onto each TCR beta cDNA molecule. At least 2.5 million CDR3-containing paired-end reads were obtained from each sample. First-strand cDNA synthesis was performed from all RNA using the Mint cDNA synthesis kit, with priming by a TRBC-specific oligonucleotide. All cDNA was treated with uracil-DNA glycosylase and then went through a first 18-cycle PCR with the universal primers M1SS and BC2_uni_R. The authors processed their data as follows. For normalization, 1 million high-quality reads were randomly selected from each sample, with every read carrying a distinct molecular identifier. Reads with shared molecular identifiers were discarded instead of being binned into consensus sequences. CDR3 identification, clonotype clustering and error correction used MiTCR with a Q25 quality threshold and the strictest error-elimination algorithm. Lower-bound total TCR beta diversity was estimated with a nonparametric unseen species model using Euler transformation. TCRdb reworked the public reads: Q25 trimming with fastp, MiXCR clone assembly, productive beta chains retained. Each CDR3 protein gets just one entry, which takes the most common genes and DNA from the rows behind it. The V and J calls were determined by TCRdb, not by the authors. The table for this sample lists more than 800,000 distinct CDR3 sequences; 29% of them were counted only once. The ten largest account for 17% of the sample.

This receptor was identified in a woman of 80 years or more in good health. The sequenced sample was blood. In this chain, TRBV7-2 is recombined with TRBJ1-6, with the D gene too uncertain to name. The DNA sequence reads TGTGCCAGCAGCCATAGGGATTCACCCCCCCACTTT. This translates into CASSHRDSPPHF.